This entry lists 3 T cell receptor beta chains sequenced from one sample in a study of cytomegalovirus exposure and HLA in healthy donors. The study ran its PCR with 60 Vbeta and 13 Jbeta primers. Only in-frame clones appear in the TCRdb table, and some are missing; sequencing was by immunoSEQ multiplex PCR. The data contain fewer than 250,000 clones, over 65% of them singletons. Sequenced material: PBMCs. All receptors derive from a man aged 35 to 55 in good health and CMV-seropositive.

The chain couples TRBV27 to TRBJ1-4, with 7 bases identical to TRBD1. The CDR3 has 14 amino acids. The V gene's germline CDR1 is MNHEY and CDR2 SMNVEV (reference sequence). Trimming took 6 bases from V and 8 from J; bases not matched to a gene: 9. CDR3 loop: CASRDRERGEKLFF. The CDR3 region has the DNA TGTGCCAGCAGAGACAGGGAGAGAGGGGAAAAACTGTTTTTT.

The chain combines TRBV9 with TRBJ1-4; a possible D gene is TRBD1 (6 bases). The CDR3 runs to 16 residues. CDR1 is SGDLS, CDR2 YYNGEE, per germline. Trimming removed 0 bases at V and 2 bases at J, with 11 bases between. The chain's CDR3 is CASSVGTGSTNEKLFF. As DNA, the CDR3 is TGTGCCAGCAGCGTAGGTACAGGGTCTACTAATGAAAAACTGTTTTTT. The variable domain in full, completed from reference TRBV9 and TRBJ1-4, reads DSGVTQTPKHLITATGQRVTLRCSPRSGDLSVYWYQQSLDQGLQFLIQYYNGEERAKGNILERFSAQQFPDLHSELNLSSLELGDSALYFCASSVGTGSTNEKLFFGSGTQLSVL.

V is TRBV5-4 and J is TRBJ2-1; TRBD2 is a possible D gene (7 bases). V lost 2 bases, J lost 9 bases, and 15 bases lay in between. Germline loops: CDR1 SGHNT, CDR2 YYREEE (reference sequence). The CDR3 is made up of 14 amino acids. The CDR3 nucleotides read TGTGCCAGCAGCTTTCCGGGGGGCGAGGGTGAGCAGTTCTTC. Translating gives CASSFPGGEGEQFF.